This T cell receptor beta chain was captured by sequencing in a study of T cells in Graves' hyperthyroidism and ophthalmopathy. Whole-study findings and limits: Stable hyperthyroidism was separated from ophthalmopathy by a model based on 13 V-J features. Within blood appeared most thyroid clonotypes that had expanded above 0.001.

Researchers amplified the TCR beta CDR3 regions from RNA transcripts. First-round RT-PCR targeting the TCR CDR3 was performed with the HTBI primer set. TCRdb analysed the multiplex PCR reads with MiXCR anew, one entry per CDR3 protein. The table shows a few hundred thousand distinct CDR3 sequences, with roughly 14% occurring only once. This clonotype was seen a handful of times. The antigen is not known. The CDR3 has 19 amino acids. Germline V gives CDR1 SGHRS, CDR2 YFSETQ. The ends lost 1 base at V and 6 bases at J; junction bases unmatched: 15. This TCR derives from a man aged 30 to 39 with Graves' hyperthyroidism that later progressed to Graves' ophthalmopathy. What was sequenced was blood. V gene TRBV5-1 combines with J gene TRBJ1-5, with 11 bases matching TRBD1. CDR3 in DNA: TGCGCCAGCAGCTTGATAAGTCCAGGACAGGGGGCGGCGGTTCAGCCCCAGCATTTT. It is translated as CASSLISPGQGAAVQPQHF.